This TCR beta chain was documented in a study of T cells in Graves' hyperthyroidism and ophthalmopathy. Study observations and caveats: In the blood, most expanded thyroid clonotypes above 0.001 appeared as well.

Details on this clonotype: Its antigen is undetermined.

Trimming cost V 8 bases and J 3 bases; bases outside gene matches: 4. Germline CDR1 is MNHNS and CDR2 is SASEGT. This CDR3 has 13 amino acids. TCR beta CDR3 region amplification was performed from RNA transcripts. HTBI primers drove first-round RT-PCR of the TCR CDR3. TCRdb ran MiXCR on the multiplex PCR reads and lists one entry per CDR3 protein. The table shows about 640,000 distinct CDR3 sequences, with 20% occurring only once. For ophthalmopathy patients, the Clinical Activity Score was at least 3 and the NOSPECS grade at least 4; duration was under 3 months. Exclusion of patients followed from uncontrolled infection, other autoimmune disease, pregnancy or lactation.

The chain carries TRBV6-1 and TRBJ2-5; 9 bases agree with TRBD2. The source is a man aged 30 to 45 with Graves' ophthalmopathy. The sequenced sample consisted of blood. CDR3: CASFAGGEETQYF. The CDR3 bases are TGTGCCAGCTTCGCGGGAGGGGAAGAGACCCAGTACTTC.